A selection of T cell receptor beta chains follows, all from one sample in a study of blood T cell repertoires in COVID-19. TCRdb's table, derived via immunoSEQ multiplex PCR, lists solely in-frame clones and lacks some. The sample lists about 380,000 clones; about 90% were seen once. The sample was PBMCs or T cells enriched from blood (not recorded which). These receptors came from a woman between 25 and 40 years old who had recovered from COVID-19. CDR3s include the opening cysteine and the closing phenylalanine or tryptophan. The D gene is left open where the match is weak. Rows may omit the clone size; those that give it use once, few, many or a size class.

J,V,size,D,DNA,CDR3
TRBJ2-7,TRBV28,once,-,TGTGCCAGCAGTTCGCCGGGCTACGAGCAGTACTTC,CASSSPGYEQYF
TRBJ2-4,TRBV29-1,-,TRBD1,TGCAGCGTAGACGGACAGGGAACCAAAAACATTCAGTACTTC,CSVDGQGTKNIQYF
TRBJ1-2,TRBV15,once,TRBD1,TGTGCCACCAGCAGAGGTTACGGGACAGGGGTAGACATTCGGTATGGCTACACCTTC,CATSRGYGTGVDIRYGYTF
TRBJ1-2,TRBV20-1,-,-,TGCAGTGCTAGTCTCTATGGCTACACCTTC,CSASLYGYTF
TRBJ1-2,TRBV13,few,TRBD1,TGTGCCAGCAGCTTACGGACAGGGGACTATGGCTACACCTTC,CASSLRTGDYGYTF
TRBJ2-5,TRBV10-3,-,-,TGTGCCATTAGGGGGGGGGCCGATGAGACCCAGTACTTC,CAIRGGADETQYF
TRBJ1-2,TRBV5-1,few,-,TGCGCCAGCAGCTTGGCATACGGTGATGGCTACACCTTC,CASSLAYGDGYTF
TRBJ1-2,TRBV19,-,-,TGTGCCAGTAGCCCTTCCTTGATCGGGTATGGCTACACCTTC,CASSPSLIGYGYTF
TRBJ1-1,TRBV29-1,-,TRBD1,TGCAGCGTTGAAGACCCCGGGACAGGGGGCCTTAAAGCTTTCTTT,CSVEDPGTGGLKAFF
TRBJ2-4,TRBV12-3/TRBV12-4,-,-,TGTGCCAGCAGCACCGACAGGAGTGGCATTCAGTACTTC,CASSTDRSGIQYF
TRBJ1-5,TRBV6-5,-,-,TGTGCCAGCAGAACGAGCGAGTATAGCAATCAGCCCCAGCATTTT,CASRTSEYSNQPQHF
TRBJ2-1,TRBV3-1/TRBV3-2,-,-,TGTGCCAGCGTTCCAGCGGGTCGGTACAATGAGCAGTTCTTC,CASVPAGRYNEQFF